A selection of T cell receptor beta chains follows, all from one sample in a study of blood T cell repertoires in COVID-19. TCRdb keeps only in-frame clones here, not all; method: immunoSEQ multiplex PCR. The top ten hold under 15% of the sample, which has approximately 280,000 clones, roughly 90% seen once. The sample consisted of peripheral blood. The receptors come from a woman aged 55 to 70 with acute or convalescent COVID-19. CDR3s include the opening cysteine and the closing phenylalanine or tryptophan. Fields, in order: V gene, J gene, clone size, D gene, CDR3 DNA, CDR3 protein. A D gene is named only where the DNA matches it firmly. Clone sizes are given selectively: once, few, many, or a class where the clone is expanded.

TRBV9	TRBJ1-5	few	.	TGTGCCAGCAGCGTAACAGATAGCAATCAGCCCCAGCATTTT	CASSVTDSNQPQHF
TRBV7-2	TRBJ2-1	.	.	TGTGCCAGCAGCCCGTGGGGGCGGAATGAGCAGTTCTTC	CASSPWGRNEQFF
TRBV19	TRBJ2-2	.	.	TGTGCCAGTAGGGAATTCCTGGGCAGGAACACCGGGGAGCTGTTTTTT	CASREFLGRNTGELFF
TRBV23-1	TRBJ1-3	.	TRBD1	TGCGCCAGCAGTCCTCAAGCCAGCAGGGGGCGAGAGTCTGGAAACACCATATATTTT	CASSPQASRGRESGNTIYF
TRBV6-1	TRBJ2-1	.	TRBD2	TGTGCCAGCAGTGAATCAGCTAGCGGGAGGGGTTATGAGCAGTTCTTC	CASSESASGRGYEQFF
TRBV19	TRBJ1-1	.	.	TGTGCCAGTAGTCGCACAGCCCGGCACACTGAAGCTTTCTTT	CASSRTARHTEAFF
TRBV6-2/TRBV6-3	TRBJ1-2	.	.	TGTGCCAGCAGTTACTCGGGCGCAGGGTCTAACTATGGCTACACCTTC	CASSYSGAGSNYGYTF
TRBV4-3	TRBJ1-6	.	.	TGCGCCAGCAGCCAAGATTCCGGGGGGGATTCACCCCTCCACTTT	CASSQDSGGDSPLHF
TRBV4-2	TRBJ2-7	.	.	TGTGCCAGCAGCCAAGATTCCGGGTCCTACGAGCAGTACTTC	CASSQDSGSYEQYF
TRBV6-5	TRBJ1-6	.	TRBD1	TGTGCCAGCACCCTAGGGGGCGGATTGGCACCCCTCCACTTT	CASTLGGGLAPLHF
TRBV5-6	TRBJ1-4	.	TRBD1	TGTGCCAGCAGCCTACGACAGGGCCTAAATGAAAAACTGTTTTTT	CASSLRQGLNEKLFF
TRBV18	TRBJ2-2	few	TRBD2	TGTGCCAGCTCACCGTATAGCGGGACGAACACCGGGGAGCTGTTTTTT	CASSPYSGTNTGELFF
TRBV5-1	TRBJ1-3	once	TRBD1	TGCGCCAGTGGGACAGGGTTAGGAAACACCATATATTTT	CASGTGLGNTIYF
TRBV29-1	TRBJ1-2	.	.	TGCAGCGTTCTGCCGGCAGGGCACAACTATGGCTACACCTTC	CSVLPAGHNYGYTF
TRBV9	TRBJ1-4	.	TRBD1	TGTGCCAGCAGCGTAGCGGGGACAGGGTATCAAAAACTGTTTTTT	CASSVAGTGYQKLFF
TRBV5-5	TRBJ1-4	.	TRBD1	TGTGCCAGCAGCACCCCGGGACAGGGCCATGAAAAACTGTTTTTT	CASSTPGQGHEKLFF
TRBV5-5	TRBJ2-3	once	TRBD2	TGTGCCAGCAGCTGGCGGGGGAGCGATACGCAGTATTTT	CASSWRGSDTQYF
TRBV10-2	TRBJ1-2	.	.	TGCGCCAGCATGGAGGGGGGGACACCACCCTATGGCTACACCTTC	CASMEGGTPPYGYTF
TRBV4-1	TRBJ2-2	.	.	TGCGCCAGCAGCCAACGGACCGGGGAGCTGTTTTTT	CASSQRTGELFF
TRBV28	TRBJ1-5	.	.	TGTGCCAGCAGTTTGAGTGGACTTAAATATAGCAATCAGCCCCAGCATTTT	CASSLSGLKYSNQPQHF